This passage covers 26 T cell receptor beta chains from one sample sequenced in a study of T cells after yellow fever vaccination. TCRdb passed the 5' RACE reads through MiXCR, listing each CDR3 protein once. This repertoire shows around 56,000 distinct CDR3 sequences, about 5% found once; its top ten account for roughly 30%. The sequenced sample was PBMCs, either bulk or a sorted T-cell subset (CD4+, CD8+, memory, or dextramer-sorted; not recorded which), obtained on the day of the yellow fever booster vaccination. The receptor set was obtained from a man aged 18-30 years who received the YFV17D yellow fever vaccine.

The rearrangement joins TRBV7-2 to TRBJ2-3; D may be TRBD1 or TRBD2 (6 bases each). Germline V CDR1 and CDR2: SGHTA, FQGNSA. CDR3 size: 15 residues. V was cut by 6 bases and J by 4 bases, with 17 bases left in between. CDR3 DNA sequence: TGTGCCAGCAGGCCACCCGGGGGCCACCCAGATACGCAGTATTTT. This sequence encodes CASRPPGGHPDTQYF.

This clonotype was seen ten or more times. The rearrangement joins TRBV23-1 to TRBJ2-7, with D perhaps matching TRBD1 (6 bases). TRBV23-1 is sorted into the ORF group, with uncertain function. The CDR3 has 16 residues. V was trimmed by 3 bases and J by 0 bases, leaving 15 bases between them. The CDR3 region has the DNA TGCGCCAGCAGTCAGGGTAGGACAGCCTTCTCCTACGAGCAGTACGTC. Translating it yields CASSQGRTAFSYEQYV.

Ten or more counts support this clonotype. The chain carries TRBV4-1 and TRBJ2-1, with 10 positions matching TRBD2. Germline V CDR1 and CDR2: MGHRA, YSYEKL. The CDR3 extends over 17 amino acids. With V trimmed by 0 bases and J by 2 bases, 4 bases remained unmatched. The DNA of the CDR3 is TGCGCCAGCAGCCAAGATTCTAGCGGGGGCCCCTACAATGAGCAGTTCTTC. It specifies CASSQDSSGGPYNEQFF.

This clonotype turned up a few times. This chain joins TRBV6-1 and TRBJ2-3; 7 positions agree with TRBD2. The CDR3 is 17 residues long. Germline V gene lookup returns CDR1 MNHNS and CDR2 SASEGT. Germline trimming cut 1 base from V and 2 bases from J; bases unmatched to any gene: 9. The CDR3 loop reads CASSEDAVSGYTDTQYF. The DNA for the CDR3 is TGTGCCAGCAGTGAAGACGCCGTTAGCGGGTACACAGATACGCAGTATTTT.

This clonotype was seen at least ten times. CDR3 DNA: TGTGCCAGCAGCTCCAGCGGGGGGGCCGGAGATACGCAGTATTTT. Amino acid sequence: CASSSSGGAGDTQYF. V and J are TRBV7-8 and TRBJ2-3; 10 bases agree with TRBD2. This CDR3 region has 15 residues. CDR1 and CDR2 (germline): SGHVS, FQNEAQ. J gave up 5 bases and V 4 bases, and 6 bases lay outside the gene matches.

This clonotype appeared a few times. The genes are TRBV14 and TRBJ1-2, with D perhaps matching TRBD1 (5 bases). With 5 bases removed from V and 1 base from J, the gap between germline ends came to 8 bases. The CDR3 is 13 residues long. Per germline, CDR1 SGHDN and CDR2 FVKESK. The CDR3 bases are TGTGCCAGCAGCGGGACCCTTAACTATGGCTACACCTTC. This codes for CASSGTLNYGYTF.

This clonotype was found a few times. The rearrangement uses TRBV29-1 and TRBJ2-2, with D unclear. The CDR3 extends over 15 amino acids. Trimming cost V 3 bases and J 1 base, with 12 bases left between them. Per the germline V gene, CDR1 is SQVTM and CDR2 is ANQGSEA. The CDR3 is CSVEAASKNTGELFF. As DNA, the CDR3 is TGCAGCGTTGAGGCCGCTAGTAAGAACACCGGGGAGCTGTTTTTT.

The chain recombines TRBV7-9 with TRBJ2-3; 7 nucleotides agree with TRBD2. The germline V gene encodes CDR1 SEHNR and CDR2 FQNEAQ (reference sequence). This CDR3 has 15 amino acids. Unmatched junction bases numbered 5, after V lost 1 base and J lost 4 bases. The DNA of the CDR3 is TGTGCCAGCAGCTTAGTGGGGCTAGCGGCAGATACGCAGTATTTT. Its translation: CASSLVGLAADTQYF.

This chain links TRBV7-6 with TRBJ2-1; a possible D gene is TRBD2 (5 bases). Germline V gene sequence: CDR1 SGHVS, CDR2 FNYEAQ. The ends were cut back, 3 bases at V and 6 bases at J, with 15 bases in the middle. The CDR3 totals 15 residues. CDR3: CASSFGLTPLNEQFF. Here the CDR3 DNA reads TGTGCCAGCAGCTTCGGACTCACTCCCCTCAATGAGCAGTTCTTC.

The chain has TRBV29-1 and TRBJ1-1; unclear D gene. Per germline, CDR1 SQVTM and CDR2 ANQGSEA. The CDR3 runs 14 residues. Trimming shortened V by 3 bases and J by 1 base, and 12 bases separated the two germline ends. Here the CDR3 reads CSVDGYGQNTEAFF. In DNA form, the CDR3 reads TGCAGCGTTGACGGATACGGGCAGAACACTGAAGCTTTCTTT.

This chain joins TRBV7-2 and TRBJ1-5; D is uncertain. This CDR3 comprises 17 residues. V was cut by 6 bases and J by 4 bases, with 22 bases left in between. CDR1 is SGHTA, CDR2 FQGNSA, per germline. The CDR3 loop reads CASRHLPGRWDNQPQHF. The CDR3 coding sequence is TGTGCCAGCAGACACCTCCCGGGAAGGTGGGATAATCAGCCCCAGCATTTT.

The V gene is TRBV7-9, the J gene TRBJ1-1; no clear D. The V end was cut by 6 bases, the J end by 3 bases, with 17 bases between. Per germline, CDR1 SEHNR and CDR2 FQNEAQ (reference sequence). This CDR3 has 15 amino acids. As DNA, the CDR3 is TGTGCCAGCAGTTTTCCCTACGGGTCCGACACTGAAGCTTTCTTT. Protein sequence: CASSFPYGSDTEAFF.

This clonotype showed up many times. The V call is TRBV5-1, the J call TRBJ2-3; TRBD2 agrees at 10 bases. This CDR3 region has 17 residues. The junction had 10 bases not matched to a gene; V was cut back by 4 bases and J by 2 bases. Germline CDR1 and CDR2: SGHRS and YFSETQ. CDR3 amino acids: CASSPRFTSGTTDTQYF. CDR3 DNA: TGCGCCAGCAGCCCTCGATTCACTAGCGGGACCACAGATACGCAGTATTTT.

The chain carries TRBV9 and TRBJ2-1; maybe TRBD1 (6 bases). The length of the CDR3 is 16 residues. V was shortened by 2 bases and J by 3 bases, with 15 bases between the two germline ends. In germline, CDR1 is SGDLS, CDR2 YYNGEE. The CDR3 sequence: CASSVGGQSFYNEQFF. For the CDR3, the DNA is TGTGCCAGCAGCGTCGGAGGACAGAGCTTCTACAATGAGCAGTTCTTC. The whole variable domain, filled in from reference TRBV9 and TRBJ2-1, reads DSGVTQTPKHLITATGQRVTLRCSPRSGDLSVYWYQQSLDQGLQFLIQYYNGEERAKGNILERFSAQQFPDLHSELNLSSLELGDSALYFCASSVGGQSFYNEQFFGPGTRLTVL.

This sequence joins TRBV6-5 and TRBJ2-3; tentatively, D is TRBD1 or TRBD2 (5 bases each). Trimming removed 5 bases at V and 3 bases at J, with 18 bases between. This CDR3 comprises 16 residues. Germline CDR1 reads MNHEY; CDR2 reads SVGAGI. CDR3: CASSEDRGEGTDTQYF. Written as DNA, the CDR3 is TGTGCCAGCAGTGAGGACCGAGGGGAAGGAACAGATACGCAGTATTTT.

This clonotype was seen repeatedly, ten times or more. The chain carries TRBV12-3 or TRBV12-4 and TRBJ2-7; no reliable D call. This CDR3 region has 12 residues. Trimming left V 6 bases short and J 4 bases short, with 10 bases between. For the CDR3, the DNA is TGTGCCAGCAGCTCAGATATGTACGAGCAGTACGTC. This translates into CASSSDMYEQYV.

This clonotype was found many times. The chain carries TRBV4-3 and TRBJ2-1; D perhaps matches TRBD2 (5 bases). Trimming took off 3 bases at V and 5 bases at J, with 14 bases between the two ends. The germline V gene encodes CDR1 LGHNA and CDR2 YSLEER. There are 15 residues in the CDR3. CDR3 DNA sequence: TGCGCCAGCAGCCAGTATCTCGGACTGAACAATGAGCAGTTCTTC. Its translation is CASSQYLGLNNEQFF.

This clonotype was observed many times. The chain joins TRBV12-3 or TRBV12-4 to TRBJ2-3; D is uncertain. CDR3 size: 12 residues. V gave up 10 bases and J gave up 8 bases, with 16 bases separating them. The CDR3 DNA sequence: TGTGCCATCGAACTGGCTCCCGGTACGCAGTATTTT. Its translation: CAIELAPGTQYF.

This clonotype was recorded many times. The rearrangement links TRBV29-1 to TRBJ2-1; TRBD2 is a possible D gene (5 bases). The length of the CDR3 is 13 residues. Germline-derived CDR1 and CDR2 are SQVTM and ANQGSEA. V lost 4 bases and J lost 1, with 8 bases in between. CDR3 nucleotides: TGCAGCGTTGGGGGAGAGTCCTACAATGAGCAGTTCTTC. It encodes CSVGGESYNEQFF.

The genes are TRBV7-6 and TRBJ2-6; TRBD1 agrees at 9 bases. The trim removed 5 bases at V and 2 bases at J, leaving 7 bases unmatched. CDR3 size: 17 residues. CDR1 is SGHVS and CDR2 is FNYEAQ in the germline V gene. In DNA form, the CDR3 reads TGTGCCAGCAGCGCAAACAGGGGGCCAGCTGGGGCCAACGTCCTGACTTTC. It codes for CASSANRGPAGANVLTF.

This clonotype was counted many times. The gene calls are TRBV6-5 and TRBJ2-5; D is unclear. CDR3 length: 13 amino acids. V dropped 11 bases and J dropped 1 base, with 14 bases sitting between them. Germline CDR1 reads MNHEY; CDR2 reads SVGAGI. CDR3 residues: CAARPSSQETQYF. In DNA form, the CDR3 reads TGTGCCGCGAGACCTAGTAGCCAAGAGACCCAGTACTTC.

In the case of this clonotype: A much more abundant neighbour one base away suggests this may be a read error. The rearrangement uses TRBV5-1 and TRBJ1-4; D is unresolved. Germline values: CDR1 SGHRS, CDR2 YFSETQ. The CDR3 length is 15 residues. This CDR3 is CASSLGPGGDEELFF. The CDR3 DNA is TGCGCCAGCAGCTTGGGACCAGGTGGGGATGAAGAACTGTTTTTT.

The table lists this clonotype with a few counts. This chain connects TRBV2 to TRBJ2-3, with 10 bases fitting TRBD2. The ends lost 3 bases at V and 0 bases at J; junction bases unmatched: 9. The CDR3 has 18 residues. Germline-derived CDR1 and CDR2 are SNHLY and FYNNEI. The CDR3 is CASSEVAGGPYSTDTQYF. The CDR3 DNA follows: TGTGCCAGCAGTGAGGTAGCGGGGGGTCCCTATAGCACAGATACGCAGTATTTT.

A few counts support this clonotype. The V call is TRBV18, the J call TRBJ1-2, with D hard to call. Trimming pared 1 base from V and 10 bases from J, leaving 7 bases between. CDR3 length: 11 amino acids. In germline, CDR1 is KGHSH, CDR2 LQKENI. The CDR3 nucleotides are TGTGCCAGCTCACCACGAGGGCCCTACACCTTC. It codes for CASSPRGPYTF.

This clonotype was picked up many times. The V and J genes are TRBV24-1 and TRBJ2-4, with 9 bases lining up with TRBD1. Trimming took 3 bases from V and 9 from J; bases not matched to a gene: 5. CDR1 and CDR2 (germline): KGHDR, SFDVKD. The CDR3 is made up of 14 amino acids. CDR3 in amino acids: CATSDPKDRGIQYF. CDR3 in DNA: TGTGCCACCAGTGATCCCAAGGACAGGGGCATTCAGTACTTC.

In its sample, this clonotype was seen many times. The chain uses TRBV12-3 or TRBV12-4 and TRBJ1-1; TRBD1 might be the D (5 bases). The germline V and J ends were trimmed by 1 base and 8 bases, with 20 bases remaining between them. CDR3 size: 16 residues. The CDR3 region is CASSLERWDGSKEAFF. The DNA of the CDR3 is TGTGCCAGCAGTTTAGAAAGGTGGGACGGATCAAAGGAAGCTTTCTTT.